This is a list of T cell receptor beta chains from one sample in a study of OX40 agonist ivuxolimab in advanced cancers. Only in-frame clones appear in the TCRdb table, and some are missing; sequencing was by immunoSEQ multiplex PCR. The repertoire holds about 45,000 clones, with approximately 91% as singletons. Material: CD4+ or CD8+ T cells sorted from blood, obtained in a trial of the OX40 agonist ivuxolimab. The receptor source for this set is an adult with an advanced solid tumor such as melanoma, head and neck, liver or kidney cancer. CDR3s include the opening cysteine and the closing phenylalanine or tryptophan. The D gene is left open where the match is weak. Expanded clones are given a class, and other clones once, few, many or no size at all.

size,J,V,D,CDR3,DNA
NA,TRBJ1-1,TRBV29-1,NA,CSVEARQANTEAFF,TGCAGCGTTGAGGCCCGACAGGCGAACACTGAAGCTTTCTTT
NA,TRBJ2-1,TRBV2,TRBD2,CASSEVTSKFF,TGTGCCAGCAGTGAGGTGACTAGCAAGTTCTTC
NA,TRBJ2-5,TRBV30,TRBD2,CAWSAGTIQETQYF,TGTGCCTGGAGTGCTGGGACTATACAAGAGACCCAGTACTTC
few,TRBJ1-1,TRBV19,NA,CASSFQPDTEAFF,TGTGCCAGTAGTTTTCAACCCGACACTGAAGCTTTCTTT
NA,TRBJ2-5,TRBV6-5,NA,CASRVGILGETQYF,TGTGCCAGCCGGGTCGGAATCTTGGGGGAGACCCAGTACTTC
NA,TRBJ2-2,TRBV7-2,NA,CASSLVADTGELFF,TGTGCCAGCAGCTTAGTAGCGGACACCGGGGAGCTGTTTTTT
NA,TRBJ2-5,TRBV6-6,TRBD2,CASSARAGGETQYF,TGTGCCAGCAGTGCGAGGGCGGGAGGGGAGACCCAGTACTTC
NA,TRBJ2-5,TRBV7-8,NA,CASSLDQNQETQYF,TGTGCCAGCAGCTTAGATCAGAACCAAGAGACCCAGTACTTC
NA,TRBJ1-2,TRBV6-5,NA,CASRGRGGDNYGYTF,TGTGCCAGCAGGGGTCGGGGAGGCGATAACTATGGCTACACCTTC
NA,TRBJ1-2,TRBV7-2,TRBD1,CASSRAGTGVGYTF,TGTGCCAGCAGCCGAGCCGGGACAGGGGTTGGCTACACCTTC
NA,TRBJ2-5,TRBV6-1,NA,CASSVGPQGGGQETQYF,TGTGCCAGCAGTGTGGGACCCCAGGGTGGAGGTCAAGAGACCCAGTACTTC
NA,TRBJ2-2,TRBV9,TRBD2,CASSAPSGSTNTGELFF,TGTGCCAGCAGCGCTCCTAGCGGGAGCACGAACACCGGGGAGCTGTTTTTT
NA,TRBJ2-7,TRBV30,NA,CAWSGDRGGDEQYF,TGTGCCTGGAGTGGCGATAGGGGGGGAGACGAGCAGTACTTC
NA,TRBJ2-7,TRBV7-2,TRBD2,CASSPSLAERTTSRRQYF,TGTGCCAGCAGCCCCAGTCTAGCGGAGAGGACTACGAGCCGGCGGCAGTACTTC
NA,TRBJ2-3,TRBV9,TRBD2,CASSGTSGHTDTQYF,TGTGCCAGCAGCGGGACTAGCGGGCACACAGATACGCAGTATTTT
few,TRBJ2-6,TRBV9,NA,CASGGRSSGANVLTF,TGTGCCAGCGGGGGGAGGAGCTCTGGGGCCAACGTCCTGACTTTC
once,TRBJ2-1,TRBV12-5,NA,CASGLGDYEQFF,TGTGCTAGTGGTTTGGGAGACTATGAGCAGTTCTTC
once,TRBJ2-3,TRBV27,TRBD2,CASRLAGRFADTQYF,TGTGCCAGCCGGTTAGCCGGGAGGTTCGCAGATACGCAGTATTTT
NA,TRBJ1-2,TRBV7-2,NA,CASSLGARYYGYTF,TGTGCCAGCAGCTTAGGGGCACGATACTATGGCTACACCTTC
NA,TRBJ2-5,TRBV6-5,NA,CASSPWEKQETQYF,TGTGCCAGCAGCCCATGGGAGAAGCAAGAGACCCAGTACTTC
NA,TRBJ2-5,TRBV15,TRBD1,CATSRTRTGVGETQYF,TGTGCCACCAGCAGAACGAGGACAGGGGTGGGGGAGACCCAGTACTTC
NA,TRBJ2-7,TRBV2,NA,CASMPYQAYEQYF,TGTGCCAGCATGCCCTATCAAGCCTACGAGCAGTACTTC
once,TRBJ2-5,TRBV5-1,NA,CASSLVGTDREETQYF,TGCGCCAGCAGCTTGGTTGGGACCGACCGCGAAGAGACCCAGTACTTC
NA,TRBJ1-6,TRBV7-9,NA,CASSFFGPRNSPLHF,TGTGCCAGCAGCTTCTTCGGACCGAGAAATTCACCCCTCCACTTT
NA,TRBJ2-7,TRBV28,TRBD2,CASSREGPPPYEQYF,TGTGCCAGCAGTAGGGAGGGCCCACCCCCCTACGAGCAGTACTTC
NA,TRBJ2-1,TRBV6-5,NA,CASRNVEGNEQFF,TGTGCCAGCAGAAATGTTGAGGGGAATGAGCAGTTCTTC
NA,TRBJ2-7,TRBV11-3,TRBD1,CASSLGQGPFYEQYF,TGTGCCAGCAGCTTAGGACAGGGGCCCTTCTACGAGCAGTACTTC
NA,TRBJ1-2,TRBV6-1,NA,CASSESRQNYGYTF,TGTGCCAGCAGTGAATCTAGGCAGAACTATGGCTACACCTTC
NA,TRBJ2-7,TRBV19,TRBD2,CASTASPAGGRQYF,TGTGCCAGTACCGCGTCCCCCGCGGGAGGAAGACAGTACTTC
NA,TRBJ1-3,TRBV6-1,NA,CASSIQPSSGNTIYF,TGTGCCAGCAGTATCCAGCCCAGCTCTGGAAACACCATATATTTT
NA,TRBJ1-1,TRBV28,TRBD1,CASSVSGQVNTEAFF,TGTGCCAGCAGTGTCTCGGGACAGGTTAACACTGAAGCTTTCTTT
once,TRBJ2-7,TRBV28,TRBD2,CASISGGRAAYEQYF,TGTGCCAGCATATCGGGCGGGAGGGCCGCCTACGAGCAGTACTTC
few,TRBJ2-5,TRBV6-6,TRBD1,CASRPTGGTAETQYF,TGTGCCAGCAGACCCACAGGGGGGACAGCAGAGACCCAGTACTTC
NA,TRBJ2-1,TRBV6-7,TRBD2,CANILAGDLHEQFF,TGTGCCAACATCCTAGCGGGAGATCTCCATGAGCAGTTCTTC
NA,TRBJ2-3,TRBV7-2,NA,CASSLVRQLSRGTDTQYF,TGTGCCAGCAGCTTAGTTCGACAGCTCTCTCGCGGCACAGATACGCAGTATTTT
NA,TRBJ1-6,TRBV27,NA,CASSLMGSTGSPLHF,TGTGCCAGCAGTTTAATGGGCTCGACCGGTTCACCCCTCCACTTT
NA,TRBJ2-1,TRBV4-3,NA,CASSQATKYNEQFF,TGCGCCAGCAGCCAAGCGACCAAGTACAATGAGCAGTTCTTC
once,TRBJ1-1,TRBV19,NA,CASSSTENTEAFF,TGTGCCAGTAGTTCAACAGAGAACACTGAAGCTTTCTTT
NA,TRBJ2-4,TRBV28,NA,CASSTREIQYF,TGTGCCAGCAGTACCCGTGAAATTCAGTACTTC
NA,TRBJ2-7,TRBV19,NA,CASSIGRDHEQYF,TGTGCCAGTAGTATAGGACGGGACCACGAGCAGTACTTC
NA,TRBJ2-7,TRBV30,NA,CAWSVGGTGSSYEQYF,TGTGCCTGGAGTGTAGGGGGGACGGGAAGCTCCTACGAGCAGTACTTC
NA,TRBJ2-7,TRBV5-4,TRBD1,CASSPPGGQASYEQYF,TGTGCCAGCAGCCCCCCCGGGGGACAGGCGTCCTACGAGCAGTACTTC
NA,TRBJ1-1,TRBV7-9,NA,CASSLEVDTEAFF,TGTGCCAGCAGCTTGGAAGTGGACACTGAAGCTTTCTTT
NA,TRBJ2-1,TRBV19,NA,CASSALADEQFF,TGTGCCAGTAGTGCACTAGCCGATGAGCAGTTCTTC
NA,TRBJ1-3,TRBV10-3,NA,CAIRETGTSGNTIYF,TGTGCCATCAGAGAAACAGGGACCTCTGGAAACACCATATATTTT
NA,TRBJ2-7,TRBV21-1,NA,CASSKESGRCEQYF,TGTGCCAGCAGCAAAGAGAGCGGGAGGTGTGAGCAGTACTTC
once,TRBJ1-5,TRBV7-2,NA,CASSLAGGNQPQHF,TGTGCCAGCAGCTTGGCGGGGGGCAATCAGCCCCAGCATTTT
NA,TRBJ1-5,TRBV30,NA,CAWSVDSNQPQHF,TGTGCCTGGAGTGTAGATAGCAATCAGCCCCAGCATTTT
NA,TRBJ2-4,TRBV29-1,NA,CSVEYGQSIQYF,TGCAGCGTTGAATATGGACAAAGTATTCAGTACTTC
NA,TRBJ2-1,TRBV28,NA,CASTLLGEWPKQFF,TGTGCCAGCACTCTCTTGGGGGAATGGCCAAAGCAGTTCTTC
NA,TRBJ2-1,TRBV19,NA,CASSRGAASYNEQFF,TGTGCCAGTAGTAGGGGTGCGGCCTCCTACAATGAGCAGTTCTTC
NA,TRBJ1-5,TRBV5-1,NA,CASSLRGGVQPQHF,TGCGCCAGCAGCTTAAGGGGAGGTGTTCAGCCCCAGCATTTT
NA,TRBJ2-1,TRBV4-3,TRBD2,CASSLRGGSYEQFF,TGCGCCAGCAGCCTGCGGGGAGGGAGCTATGAGCAGTTCTTC
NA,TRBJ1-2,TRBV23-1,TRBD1,CASSQELIRDRGLTNYGYTF,TGCGCCAGCAGTCAGGAACTTATCCGGGACAGGGGGCTCACTAACTATGGCTACACCTTC
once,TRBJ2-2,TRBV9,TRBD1,CASSTPTTGGIGELFF,TGTGCCAGCAGCACCCCCACGACAGGGGGTATCGGGGAGCTGTTTTTT